A single sample gave rise to the 29 T cell receptor beta chains below, sequenced in a study of preoperative IRX-2 immunotherapy in early breast cancer. The sample's treatment: preoperative locoregional IRX-2 cytokine immunotherapy. The protocol was immunoSEQ multiplex PCR, while the TCRdb copy is restricted to in-frame clones and leaves out a portion. This sample yields about 5,600 clones, of which about 61% are seen a single time; more than 9.5% belongs to the top ten. The sequencing here drew on tumor tissue, taken before IRX-2 immunotherapy. The source of these receptors is a human donor with breast cancer.

By sample fraction, this clone is medium-sized (0.01 to 0.1%). The chain combines TRBV6-8 with TRBJ2-3; a possible D gene is TRBD1 (6 bases). V was shortened by 7 bases and J by 6 bases, with 11 bases between the two germline ends. The CDR3 sequence is 12 residues long. Germline V gives CDR1 MNHGY, CDR2 SAAAGT. As DNA, the CDR3 is TGTGCCAGCACAGGGCAGGGGGATACGCAGTATTTT. This codes for CASTGQGDTQYF.

As concerns this clone: Other DNA sequences within the sample encode an identical CDR3. The rearrangement joins TRBV18 to TRBJ2-7; D not resolved. V was trimmed by 0 bases and J by 0 bases, leaving 3 bases between them. The CDR3 extends over 13 amino acids. CDR1 and CDR2 (germline): KGHSH, LQKENI. The CDR3 nucleotides read TGTGCCAGCTCACCACCGAGCTCCTACGAGCAGTACTTC. Protein: CASSPPSSYEQYF.

Sample share makes this clone medium-sized. The chain is built from TRBV19 and TRBJ2-1, with 7 bases that match TRBD2. V lost 6 bases to trimming and J lost 5 bases; unmatched junction nucleotides: 10. The CDR3 loop spans 15 amino acids. The germline V gene has CDR1 LNHDA and CDR2 SQIVND (reference sequence). For the CDR3, the DNA is TGTGCCAGTAGGGGAGGGGAGGCTGGGAACAATGAGCAGTTCTTC. This translates into CASRGGEAGNNEQFF. Looking up the rest from reference TRBV19 and TRBJ2-1 gives the full variable domain: DGGITQSPKYLFRKEGQNVTLSCEQNLNHDAMYWYRQDPGQGLRLIYYSQIVNDFQKGDIAEGYSVSREKKESFPLTVTSAQKNPTAFYLCASRGGEAGNNEQFFGPGTRLTVL.

V gene TRBV19 combines with J gene TRBJ1-2; 10 bases map to TRBD1. This CDR3 has 15 amino acids. Germline values: CDR1 LNHDA, CDR2 SQIVND (reference sequence). Trimming cost V 5 bases and J 2 bases; bases outside gene matches: 5. The CDR3 loop is CASSLPGQGNYGYTF. In DNA, the CDR3 is TGTGCCAGTAGTCTCCCGGGACAGGGGAACTATGGCTACACCTTC.

CDR3 amino acids: CASSIDRPGRNSPLHF. CDR3 DNA sequence: TGTGCCAGTAGTATCGACCGCCCAGGGAGGAATTCACCCCTCCACTTT. The chain joins TRBV19 to TRBJ1-6; D is perhaps TRBD1 (5 bases). The V end lost 3 bases, the J end lost 7 bases, and 16 bases lay between the germline ends. Germline lookup yields CDR1 LNHDA and CDR2 SQIVND (reference sequence). The CDR3 runs 16 residues. The full variable domain, completed using reference TRBV19 and TRBJ1-6, is DGGITQSPKYLFRKEGQNVTLSCEQNLNHDAMYWYRQDPGQGLRLIYYSQIVNDFQKGDIAEGYSVSREKKESFPLTVTSAQKNPTAFYLCASSIDRPGRNSPLHFGNGTRLTVT.

This chain connects TRBV29-1 to TRBJ2-1; 12 bases are shared with TRBD2. This CDR3 contains 14 residues. Trimming took 4 bases from V and 5 from J; bases not matched to a gene: 3. Per the germline V gene, CDR1 is SQVTM and CDR2 is ANQGSEA. This CDR3 is CSVGLAGDHNEQFF. In DNA form, the CDR3 reads TGCAGCGTTGGACTAGCGGGAGACCACAATGAGCAGTTCTTC.

The chain carries TRBV30 and TRBJ2-3; D might be TRBD1 or TRBD2, each matching 5 bases. Trimming took off 3 bases at V and 0 bases at J, with 13 bases between the two ends. Germline V CDR1 and CDR2: GTSNPN, SVGIG (reference sequence). This CDR3 is built from 15 residues. In DNA form, the CDR3 reads TGTGCCTGGAGCCCGGGGCAGGCTAGCACAGATACGCAGTATTTT. Translation gives CAWSPGQASTDTQYF.

This chain uses TRBV18 with TRBJ1-3; D call uncertain. Looked up from germline, CDR1 is KGHSH and CDR2 is LQKENI. CDR3 length: 14 amino acids. The germline V and J ends were trimmed by 3 bases and 6 bases, with 12 bases remaining between them. The CDR3 here is CASSPPPGLNTIYF. CDR3 in DNA: TGTGCCAGCTCACCCCCCCCAGGATTAAACACCATATATTTT. The full variable domain, completed using reference TRBV18 and TRBJ1-3, is NAGVMQNPRHLVRRRGQEARLRCSPMKGHSHVYWYRQLPEEGLKFMVYLQKENIIDESGMPKERFSAEFPKEGPSILRIQQVVRGDSAAYFCASSPPPGLNTIYFGEGSWLTVV.

The rearrangement joins TRBV23-1 to TRBJ1-2, with 9 bases aligning to TRBD1. TRBV23-1 is an ORF, and what it does is uncertain. The CDR3 is 15 residues long. Trimming removed 6 bases from V and 4 bases from J; junction bases left unmatched: 9. CDR3 in DNA: TGCGCCAGCAGCAGCTGGGACAGGGAGGGCTATGGCTACACCTTC. Protein: CASSSWDREGYGYTF.

This clone was seen once. This sequence joins TRBV5-1 and TRBJ2-7; D possibly corresponds to TRBD2 (5 bases). Between the trimmed V and J ends, which lost 1 base and 11 bases, there was a span of 19 bases. Germline loops: CDR1 SGHRS, CDR2 YFSETQ. The CDR3 length is 14 residues. CDR3: CASSLTTRAGMEYF. CDR3 nucleotide sequence: TGCGCCAGCAGCTTGACCACGAGGGCCGGTATGGAGTACTTC.

J is TRBJ2-1 and V is TRBV18; TRBD2 agrees at 7 bases. The germline V gene encodes CDR1 KGHSH and CDR2 LQKENI. V lost 4 bases, J lost 9 bases, and 12 bases stayed unmatched. The CDR3 runs to 15 residues. The CDR3 DNA reads as TGTGCCAGCTCACTCGACCCAGTTTCGGGAGGTGAGCAGTTCTTC. It translates to CASSLDPVSGGEQFF.

V usage is TRBV6-8 and J usage is TRBJ2-7; D not resolved. Trimming removed 11 bases at V and 4 bases at J, with 21 bases between. CDR1 is MNHGY and CDR2 is SAAAGT in the germline V gene. The CDR3 length is 14 residues. Written as DNA, the CDR3 is TGTGCCGTTGAGATCGGACCCGAGATTTACGAGCAGTACTTC. Its protein is CAVEIGPEIYEQYF.

V and J are TRBV28 and TRBJ1-3; no firm D call. CDR3 length: 13 residues. Deletions cut 6 bases from V and 4 bases from J, with 10 bases between. Per the germline V gene, CDR1 is MDHEN and CDR2 is SYDVKM. CDR3 nucleotide sequence: TGTGCCAGCAGAAAGACGTCAGGAAACACCATATATTTT. This encodes CASRKTSGNTIYF.

This clone has a handful of counts. The chain links TRBV19 to TRBJ1-3, with a weak D call TRBD1 (5 bases). Per germline, CDR1 LNHDA and CDR2 SQIVND (reference sequence). Trimming took 3 bases from V and 2 from J, leaving 8 bases between them. This CDR3 has 14 amino acids. This CDR3 is CASSMGGPGNTIYF. The DNA for the CDR3 is TGTGCCAGTAGTATGGGGGGTCCTGGAAACACCATATATTTT. Variable domain in full (rest from reference TRBV19 and TRBJ1-3): DGGITQSPKYLFRKEGQNVTLSCEQNLNHDAMYWYRQDPGQGLRLIYYSQIVNDFQKGDIAEGYSVSREKKESFPLTVTSAQKNPTAFYLCASSMGGPGNTIYFGEGSWLTVV.

The V and J genes are TRBV7-6 and TRBJ2-5, with D hard to call. Germline CDR1 reads SGHVS; CDR2 reads FNYEAQ. V lost 5 bases to trimming and J lost 7 bases, with 20 bases between them. This CDR3 spans 15 amino acids. For the CDR3, the DNA is TGTGCCAGCAGCCCAGGACCGAGGCCTTCGGGGACCCAGTACTTC. Translation gives CASSPGPRPSGTQYF.

This chain uses TRBV29-1 with TRBJ2-1; D gene ambiguous. Germline CDR1 and CDR2: SQVTM and ANQGSEA. This CDR3 comprises 14 residues. V lost 1 base and J 3 bases, leaving 10 bases between the germline ends. The CDR3 loop reads CSVEVGSSYNEQFF. The DNA of the CDR3 is TGCAGCGTTGAAGTGGGGTCCAGCTACAATGAGCAGTTCTTC.

By sample fraction, this clone is medium-sized. V usage is TRBV11-3 and J usage is TRBJ1-2, with 7 bases aligning to TRBD1. The V segment lost 1 base and the J segment 4 bases; nucleotides outside the gene matches: 9. Germline V lookup: CDR1 SGHNT, CDR2 YENEEA. The CDR3 contains 16 residues. The CDR3 loop reads CASSLGGTDPSYGYTF. In DNA form, the CDR3 reads TGTGCCAGCAGCTTAGGGGGGACAGATCCCTCCTATGGCTACACCTTC. Drawing the rest from reference TRBV11-3 and TRBJ1-2, the complete variable domain is EAGVVQSPRYKIIEKKQPVAFWCNPISGHNTLYWYLQNLGQGPELLIRYENEEAVDDSQLPKDRFSAERLKGVDSTLKIQPAELGDSAVYLCASSLGGTDPSYGYTFGSGTRLTVV.

The chain joins TRBV7-6 to TRBJ2-1, with TRBD1 matching 8 bases. Germline V gives CDR1 SGHVS, CDR2 FNYEAQ. The length of the CDR3 is 15 residues. The ends lost 1 base at V and 8 bases at J; junction bases unmatched: 7. The CDR3 region is CASSLEQGGIDEQFF. As DNA, the CDR3 is TGTGCCAGCAGCTTAGAACAGGGGGGAATAGATGAGCAGTTCTTC.

The V and J genes are TRBV23-1 and TRBJ2-1; D is possibly TRBD2 (5 bases). TRBV23-1 carries the ORF label, with uncertain function. The V end lost 7 bases, the J end lost 2 bases, and 9 bases lay between the germline ends. The CDR3 is 13 residues long. This CDR3 is CASTGVTYNEQFF. The DNA for the CDR3 is TGCGCCAGCACCGGGGTAACCTACAATGAGCAGTTCTTC.

The genes are TRBV7-8 and TRBJ2-4; TRBD2 is a possible D gene (6 bases). The germline V and J ends were trimmed by 4 bases and 4 bases, with 23 bases remaining between them. Germline lookup yields CDR1 SGHVS and CDR2 FQNEAQ. The CDR3 spans 18 residues. CDR3 sequence reads: CASSWTPGLVSPKNIQYF. The CDR3, as DNA: TGTGCCAGCAGCTGGACTCCGGGACTCGTATCGCCTAAAAACATTCAGTACTTC.

The chain uses TRBV28 and TRBJ1-2, with a weak D call TRBD1 (5 bases). This CDR3 comprises 14 residues. Germline V gives CDR1 MDHEN, CDR2 SYDVKM. Between the trimmed V and J ends, which lost 3 bases and 0 bases, there was a span of 8 bases. The chain's CDR3 is CASSFQGANYGYTF. CDR3 bases: TGTGCCAGCAGTTTTCAGGGTGCTAACTATGGCTACACCTTC.

V gene TRBV23-1 combines with J gene TRBJ2-2; 14 bases align to TRBD2. TRBV23-1 qualifies as an ORF whose function is uncertain. This CDR3 region has 17 residues. J gave up 6 bases and V 6 bases, and 9 bases lay outside the gene matches. Here the CDR3 reads CASSPRLAGGPAGELFF. CDR3 in DNA: TGCGCCAGCAGCCCCAGACTAGCGGGAGGGCCGGCCGGGGAGCTGTTTTTT.

The chain combines TRBV1 with TRBJ1-1. TRBV1 is noted as a pseudogene. The CDR3 loop spans 15 amino acids. CDR3 nucleotide sequence: TGCACCAGCAGCCAGGTAGACGGGGAGAACACTGAAGCTTTCTTT. Its translation is CTSSQVDGENTEAFF.

The rearrangement joins TRBV18 to TRBJ2-1; no definite D call. The CDR3 contains 15 residues. Trimming removed 2 bases at V and 10 bases at J, with 18 bases between. Looked up from germline, CDR1 is KGHSH and CDR2 is LQKENI. This CDR3 reads CASSPGSRLTAEQFF. The CDR3 nucleotides are TGTGCCAGCTCACCAGGCAGCCGACTCACCGCCGAGCAGTTCTTC.

The chain links TRBV23-1 to TRBJ2-7; 7 bases agree with TRBD2. TRBV23-1 is noted as an ORF with a role that remains uncertain. The V gene end was trimmed by 6 bases and the J gene end by 7 bases; junction bases not matched to a gene: 18. The CDR3 covers 16 residues. In DNA, the CDR3 is TGCGCCAGCAGCCAAGATGTAGTCGCGGGAGTTCGGGAGCAGTACTTC. Translation gives CASSQDVVAGVREQYF.

The chain uses TRBV28 and TRBJ1-3; D may be TRBD1 (5 bases). Germline CDR1 MDHEN, CDR2 SYDVKM. The V and J ends lost 2 bases and 0 bases respectively, with 11 bases between them. The CDR3 runs 16 residues. CDR3 bases: TGTGCCAGCAGTTTAGGGGCCAGAGACTCTGGAAACACCATATATTTT. It yields the protein CASSLGARDSGNTIYF.

The chain is built from TRBV28 and TRBJ2-1; 11 positions agree with TRBD2. Germline assignment: CDR1 MDHEN and CDR2 SYDVKM. The CDR3 runs to 14 residues. Unmatched junction bases numbered 4, after V lost 6 bases and J lost 6 bases. The CDR3 nucleotides read TGTGCCAGCAGACTAGCGGGAGTGGCCAATGAGCAGTTCTTC. Its protein is CASRLAGVANEQFF.

The CDR3 DNA reads as TGCAGCGTTGGAGAGCATTCGAACACCGGGGAGCTGTTTTTT. It is translated as CSVGEHSNTGELFF. The chain uses TRBV29-1 and TRBJ2-2; D remains unclear. V was cut by 4 bases and J by 0 bases, with 9 bases left in between. CDR3 length: 14 amino acids. Germline assignment: CDR1 SQVTM and CDR2 ANQGSEA.

This chain links TRBV28 with TRBJ2-7; 10 nucleotides match TRBD2. The germline gives CDR1 MDHEN, CDR2 SYDVKM. J gave up 7 bases and V 5 bases, and 11 bases lay outside the gene matches. The CDR3 runs 15 residues. The CDR3 is CASSLRLAGSGEQYF. Written as DNA, the CDR3 is TGTGCCAGCAGTCTACGACTAGCGGGTAGCGGGGAGCAGTACTTC.